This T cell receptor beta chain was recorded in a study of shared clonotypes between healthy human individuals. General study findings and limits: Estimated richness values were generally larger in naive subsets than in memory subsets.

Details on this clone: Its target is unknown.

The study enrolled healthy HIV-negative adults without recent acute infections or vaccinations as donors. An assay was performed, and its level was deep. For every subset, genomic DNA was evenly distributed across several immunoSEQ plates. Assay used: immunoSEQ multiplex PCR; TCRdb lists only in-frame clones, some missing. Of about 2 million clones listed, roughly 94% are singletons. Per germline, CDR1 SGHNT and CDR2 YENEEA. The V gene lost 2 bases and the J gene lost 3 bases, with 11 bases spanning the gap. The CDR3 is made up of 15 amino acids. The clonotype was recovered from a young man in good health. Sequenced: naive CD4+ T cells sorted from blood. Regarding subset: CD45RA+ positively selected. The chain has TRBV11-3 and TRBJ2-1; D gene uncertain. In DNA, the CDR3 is TGTGCCAGCAGCTTAAGATCGGCAGACTACAATGAGCAGTTCTTC. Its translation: CASSLRSADYNEQFF.